The 2 T cell receptor beta chains reported below all come from one sample, sequenced in a study of CXCR3-negative and CXCR3-positive naive CD8 T cells. Study conclusions and caveats: Against CXCR3-negative naive cells, CXCR3-positive naive cells showed more hydrophobic TRB CDR3s.

For these receptors, no antigen is known. The TRB libraries of cDNA were built by UMI-labeled 5' RACE. TCRdb derives one entry per CDR3 protein from the 5' RACE reads, leaving out DNA. This repertoire includes approximately 130,000 distinct CDR3 sequences. Material: naive CXCR3+ CD8+ T cells from blood. Subset here: CD45RO-CCR7+CD27+CD95- naive CD8+ T cells expressing CXCR3 (TNR3+). These receptors were obtained from a human donor in good health. Some clones in this sample may be carry-over from other donors' samples.

The rearrangement links TRBV27 to TRBJ2-7. The germline V gene has CDR1 MNHEY and CDR2 SMNVEV (reference sequence). The length of the CDR3 is 14 residues. The CDR3 sequence is CASSSDRTSYEQYF.

The chain uses TRBV28 and TRBJ2-2; TCRdb returns TRBD1, unconfirmable since there is no DNA. The germline gives CDR1 MDHEN, CDR2 SYDVKM. The CDR3 extends over 18 amino acids. This CDR3 is CASSLVQGKPANTGELFF.